These 14 T cell receptor beta chains share one sample of origin, sequenced in a study of blood T cell repertoires in COVID-19. Only in-frame clones appear in the TCRdb table, and some are missing; sequencing was by immunoSEQ multiplex PCR. The sample has about 160,000 clones, 70% to 90% seen once. The sample was peripheral blood. The source of these receptors is a woman aged 45-60 years with COVID-19, enrolled during active disease.

This clone was detected a few times. This sequence joins TRBV2 and TRBJ2-1, with a weak D call TRBD2 (5 bases). The V end lost 7 bases, the J end lost 3 bases, and 13 bases lay between the germline ends. Looked up from germline, CDR1 is SNHLY and CDR2 is FYNNEI. The CDR3 loop spans 14 amino acids. CDR3 DNA: TGTGCCAGCAAAACGACCGGACTCTACAATGAGCAGTTCTTC. As protein: CASKTTGLYNEQFF.

The chain has TRBV7-3 and TRBJ2-3; 8 bases fit TRBD2. Germline lookup yields CDR1 SGHTA and CDR2 FQGTGA. CDR3 length: 16 residues. The V and J ends lost 4 bases and 6 bases, in that order; junction bases with no gene match: 12. This chain's CDR3 is CASSWLCLRGVDTQYF. The CDR3 DNA reads TGTGCCAGCAGCTGGCTCTGTTTGCGGGGGGTGGATACGCAGTATTTT.

V is TRBV2 and J is TRBJ2-7; no reliable D call. CDR1 is SNHLY and CDR2 is FYNNEI in the germline V gene. The V and J ends lost 6 bases and 4 bases respectively, with 7 bases between them. The CDR3 runs to 11 residues. Here the CDR3 reads CASRLTYEQYF. The CDR3 region has the DNA TGTGCCAGCAGGCTGACTTACGAGCAGTACTTC.

The rearrangement joins TRBV9 to TRBJ1-1; D perhaps matches TRBD1 (6 bases). CDR3 length equals 15 residues. In germline, CDR1 is SGDLS, CDR2 YYNGEE. V lost 0 bases, J lost 3 bases, and 12 bases lay in between. CDR3 sequence: CASSVDDRPYTEAFF. The CDR3, as DNA: TGTGCCAGCAGCGTAGACGACAGGCCATACACTGAAGCTTTCTTT.

V usage is TRBV6-1 and J usage is TRBJ1-1; D gene uncertain. Between the trimmed V and J ends, which lost 1 base and 6 bases, there was a span of 18 bases. CDR3 length: 16 residues. Germline-derived CDR1 and CDR2 are MNHNS and SASEGT. The DNA of the CDR3 is TGTGCCAGCAGTGAAGTTTCACACCCCTTCCCCCCTGAAGCTTTCTTT. Translating gives CASSEVSHPFPPEAFF.

The V call is TRBV4-1, the J call TRBJ1-2; 8 bases match TRBD1. J lost 7 bases, V lost 0 bases, and 4 bases had no gene match. The CDR3 runs to 14 residues. CDR1 is MGHRA, CDR2 YSYEKL, per germline. In DNA form, the CDR3 reads TGCGCCAGCAGCCAAGAGCAGGGGGCCAGTGGCTACACCTTC. This translates into CASSQEQGASGYTF.

The chain combines TRBV5-4 with TRBJ1-3, with 7 nucleotides matching TRBD1. The CDR3 is made up of 16 amino acids. With 0 bases clipped from V and 2 bases from J, the junction kept 5 bases outside the gene matches. Germline V CDR1 and CDR2: SGHNT, YYREEE (reference sequence). The CDR3 spells CASSLGTGGPGNTIYF. Written as DNA, the CDR3 is TGTGCCAGCAGCTTGGGGACAGGCGGACCTGGAAACACCATATATTTT.

This chain joins TRBV9 and TRBJ1-1; 9 bases map to TRBD1. This CDR3 is built from 14 residues. Germline V CDR1 and CDR2: SGDLS, YYNGEE. Trimming removed 2 bases from V and 4 bases from J; junction bases left unmatched: 3. The CDR3, as DNA: TGTGCCAGCAGCGTCGGGACAGGGCCCACTGAAGCTTTCTTT. It encodes CASSVGTGPTEAFF.

V and J are TRBV11-2 and TRBJ2-7; TRBD2 aligns across 7 bases. V dropped 4 bases and J dropped 7; count of bases not matched to a gene: 10. CDR3 length equals 14 residues. From germline, CDR1 is SGHAT and CDR2 FQNNGV. CDR3 region: CASSSGLGTSEQYF. As DNA, the CDR3 is TGTGCCAGCAGCTCAGGACTAGGTACCTCGGAGCAGTACTTC.

The chain couples TRBV19 to TRBJ2-1; 8 positions match TRBD1. The CDR3 has 13 residues. With V trimmed by 7 bases and J by 3 bases, 2 bases remained unmatched. Germline values: CDR1 LNHDA, CDR2 SQIVND (reference sequence). The CDR3 DNA follows: TGTGCCAGTACCGACAGGGGCTACAATGAGCAGTTCTTC. It yields the protein CASTDRGYNEQFF.

The chain uses TRBV29-1 and TRBJ2-3; 16 bases align to TRBD2. From germline, CDR1 is SQVTM and CDR2 ANQGSEA. The CDR3 sequence is 19 residues long. V lost 5 bases, J lost 5 bases, and 16 bases stayed unmatched. The DNA for the CDR3 is TGCAGCGTTAGTTCTCCGGGACTAGCGGGGGGGCCAGGTGGAGATACGCAGTATTTT. Its translation is CSVSSPGLAGGPGGDTQYF.

V usage is TRBV14 and J usage is TRBJ2-1; 9 nucleotides align to TRBD2. The V gene's germline CDR1 is SGHDN and CDR2 FVKESK. CDR3 size: 18 residues. The J segment lost 2 bases and the V segment lost 3 bases, leaving 11 bases of the junction unmatched. The CDR3: CASSHPGASGDPYNEQFF. The CDR3 DNA sequence: TGTGCCAGCAGCCACCCCGGGGCTAGCGGGGACCCCTACAATGAGCAGTTCTTC.

The DNA for the CDR3 is TGTGCCAGCACCCCACTAGCGGGGGGAGGAGAGACCCAGTACTTC. Translation: CASTPLAGGGETQYF. The rearrangement links TRBV7-9 to TRBJ2-5; 12 positions match TRBD2. The CDR3 extends over 15 amino acids. The V segment lost 7 bases and the J segment 4 bases; nucleotides outside the gene matches: 7. Germline V gene sequence: CDR1 SEHNR, CDR2 FQNEAQ (reference sequence). The entire variable domain, with the rest obtained from reference TRBV7-9 and TRBJ2-5, is as follows: DTGVSQNPRHKITKRGQNVTFRCDPISEHNRLYWYRQTLGQGPEFLTYFQNEAQLEKSRLLSDRFSAERPKGSFSTLEIQRTEQGDSAMYLCASTPLAGGGETQYFGPGTRLLVL.

The V and J genes are TRBV5-1 and TRBJ2-7; the D is unclear. Looked up from germline, CDR1 is SGHRS and CDR2 is YFSETQ. There are 11 residues in the CDR3. V lost 3 bases and J 3 bases, leaving 4 bases between the germline ends. The CDR3 loop reads CASSSNYEQYF. In DNA, the CDR3 is TGCGCCAGCAGCTCAAACTACGAGCAGTACTTC.